The clone carrying this T cell receptor (beta chain) showed up many times. The conserved final phenylalanine or tryptophan is absent from the CDR3, which likely points to a read error. This CDR3 contains 13 residues. Trimming took off 8 bases at V and 1 base at J, with 11 bases between the two ends. Looked up from germline, CDR1 is SNHLY and CDR2 is FYNNEI. The data belong to a study of T cells in Graves' hyperthyroidism and ophthalmopathy. RNA transcripts were the template for amplifying TCR beta CDR3 regions. First-round RT-PCR with HTBI primers amplified the TCR CDR3 region. TCRdb re-called the multiplex PCR reads with MiXCR, one entry per CDR3 protein. The sample consists of roughly 510,000 distinct CDR3 sequences, less than 25% of them appearing once.

The clonotype was recovered from a man aged 18 to 29 with Graves' hyperthyroidism. Sequenced input: blood. The chain links TRBV2 to TRBJ1-1, with a weak D call TRBD1 (5 bases). CDR3 in DNA: TGTGCCAGCCGTAGGGGAGGGAACACTGAAGCTTTCCTT. This translates into CASRRGGNTEAFL.